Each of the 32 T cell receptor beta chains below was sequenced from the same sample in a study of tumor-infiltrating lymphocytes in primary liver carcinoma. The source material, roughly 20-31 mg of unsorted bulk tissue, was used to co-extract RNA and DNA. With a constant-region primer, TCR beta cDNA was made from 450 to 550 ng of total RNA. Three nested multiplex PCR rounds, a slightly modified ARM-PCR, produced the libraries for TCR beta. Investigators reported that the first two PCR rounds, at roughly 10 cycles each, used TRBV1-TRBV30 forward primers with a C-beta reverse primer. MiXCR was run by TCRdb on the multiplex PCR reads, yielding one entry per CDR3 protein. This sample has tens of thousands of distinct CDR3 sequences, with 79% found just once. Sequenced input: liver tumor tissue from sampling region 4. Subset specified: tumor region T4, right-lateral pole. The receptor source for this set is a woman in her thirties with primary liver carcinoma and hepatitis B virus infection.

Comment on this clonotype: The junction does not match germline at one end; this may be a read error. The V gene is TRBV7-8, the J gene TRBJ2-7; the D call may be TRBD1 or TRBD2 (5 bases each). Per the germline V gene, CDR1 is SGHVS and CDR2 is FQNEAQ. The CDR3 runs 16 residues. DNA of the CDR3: TGTGCCAGCTGTGCCCCCCGGGGCCTCGCCCTCTACGTGCAGTACTTC. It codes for CASCAPRGLALYVQYF.

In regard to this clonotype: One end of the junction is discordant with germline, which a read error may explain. CDR3 protein: CDSSFRLKTEAFF. As DNA, the CDR3 is TGTGACAGTAGCTTCCGGCTGAAGACTGAAGCTTTCTTT. V gene TRBV11-1 combines with J gene TRBJ1-1; D is unresolved. Germline CDR1 and CDR2: SGHAT and FQDESV (reference sequence). There are 13 residues in the CDR3.

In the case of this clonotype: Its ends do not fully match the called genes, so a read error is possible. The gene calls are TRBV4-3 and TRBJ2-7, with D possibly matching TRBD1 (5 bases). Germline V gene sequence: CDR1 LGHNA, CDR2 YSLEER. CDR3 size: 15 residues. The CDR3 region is CPSSQDFPGSYEQHF. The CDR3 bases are TGCCCCAGCAGCCAAGACTTTCCAGGGTCCTACGAGCAGCACTTC.

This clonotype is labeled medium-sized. This CDR3 reads CASTSSGRPYEQYF. CDR3 bases: TGTGCCAGCACTAGCAGCGGGAGACCCTACGAGCAGTACTTC. This chain links TRBV6-2 or TRBV6-3 with TRBJ2-7; 8 nucleotides match TRBD2. Losses at the gene ends were 7 bases for V and 2 bases for J; bases not matched to a gene: 7. The CDR3 runs 14 residues. The germline V gene encodes CDR1 MNHEY and CDR2 SVGEGT.

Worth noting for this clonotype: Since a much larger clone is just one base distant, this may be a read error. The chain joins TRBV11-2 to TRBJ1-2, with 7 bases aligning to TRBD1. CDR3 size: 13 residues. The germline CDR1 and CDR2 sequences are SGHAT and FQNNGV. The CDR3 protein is CASTQGGGGGHNF. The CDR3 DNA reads TGTGCCAGCACTCAGGGGGGGGGTGGAGGCCACAATTTC.

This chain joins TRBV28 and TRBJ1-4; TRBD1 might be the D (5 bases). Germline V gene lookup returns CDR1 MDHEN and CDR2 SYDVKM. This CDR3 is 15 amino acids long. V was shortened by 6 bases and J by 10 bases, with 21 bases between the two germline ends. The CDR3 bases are TGTGCCAGCAGGCCTTTCCGAGACAGTGGTGGAAAACTGTTTTTT. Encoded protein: CASRPFRDSGGKLFF.

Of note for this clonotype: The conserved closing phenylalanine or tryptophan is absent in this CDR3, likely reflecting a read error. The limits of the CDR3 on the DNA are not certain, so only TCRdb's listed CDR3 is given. The CDR3 region is CASSRLAGGGYKLFL. This chain connects TRBV11-3 to TRBJ2-1; TRBD2 is the table's D call, not checked against the DNA. The V gene's germline CDR1 is SGHNT and CDR2 YENEEA. The CDR3 comprises 15 residues, both ends counted.

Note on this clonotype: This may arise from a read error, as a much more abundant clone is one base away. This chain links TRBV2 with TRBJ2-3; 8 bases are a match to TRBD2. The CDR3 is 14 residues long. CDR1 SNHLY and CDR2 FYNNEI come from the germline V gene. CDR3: CTSSPGTREDTQYF. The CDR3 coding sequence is TGTACCAGCAGTCCCGGGACTAGGGAAGATACGCAGTATTTT.

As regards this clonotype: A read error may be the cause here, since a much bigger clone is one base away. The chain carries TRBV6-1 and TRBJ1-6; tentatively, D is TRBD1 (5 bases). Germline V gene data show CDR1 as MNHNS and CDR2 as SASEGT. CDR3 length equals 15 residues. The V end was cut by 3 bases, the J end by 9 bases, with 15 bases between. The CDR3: CASSDQGDNSSPLHF. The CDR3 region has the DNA TGTGCCAGCAGTGATCAGGGTGATAACAGTTCACCCCTCCACTTT.

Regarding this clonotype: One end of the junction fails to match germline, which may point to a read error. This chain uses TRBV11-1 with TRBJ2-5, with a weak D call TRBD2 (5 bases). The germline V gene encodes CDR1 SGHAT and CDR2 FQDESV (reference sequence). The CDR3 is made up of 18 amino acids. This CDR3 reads CQQPAPGGQEGLQETQYF. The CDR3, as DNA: TGCCAGCAGCCCGCCCCCGGAGGTCAGGAAGGACTTCAAGAGACCCAGTACTTC. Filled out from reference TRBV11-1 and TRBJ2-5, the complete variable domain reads EAEVAQSPRYKITEKSQAVAFWCDPISGHATLYWYRQILGQGPELLVQFQDESVVDDSQLPKDRFSAERLKGVDSTLKIQPAELGDSAMYLCQQPAPGGQEGLQETQYFGPGTRLLVL.

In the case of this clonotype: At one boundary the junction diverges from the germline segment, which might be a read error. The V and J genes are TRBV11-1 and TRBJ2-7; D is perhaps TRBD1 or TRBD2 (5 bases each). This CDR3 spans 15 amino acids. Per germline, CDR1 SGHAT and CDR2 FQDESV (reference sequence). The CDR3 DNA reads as TGTGTCAGCAGCCCCCGGGACGCCCGTTCCTACAAGCAGTACTTC. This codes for CVSSPRDARSYKQYF.

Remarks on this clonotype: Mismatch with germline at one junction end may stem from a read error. CDR3 sequence (DNA): TGTGCCAGCAATGAAACCCTTCCCGAGGGCGCCGCGAACACCGGGGAACTGTTTTTT. As protein: CASNETLPEGAANTGELFF. This sequence joins TRBV6-1 and TRBJ2-2, with D perhaps matching TRBD2 (5 bases). CDR3 length: 19 residues. The V gene's germline CDR1 is MNHNS and CDR2 SASEGT.

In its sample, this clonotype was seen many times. CDR3 protein: CSGLPGQGVDEQFF. CDR3 bases: TGCAGCGGATTGCCGGGACAGGGGGTGGATGAGCAGTTCTTC. The V call is TRBV29-1, the J call TRBJ2-1; 11 bases agree with TRBD1. Germline V gene lookup returns CDR1 SQVTM and CDR2 ANQGSEA. Trimming cost V 7 bases and J 8 bases; bases outside gene matches: 10. The CDR3 consists of 14 residues.

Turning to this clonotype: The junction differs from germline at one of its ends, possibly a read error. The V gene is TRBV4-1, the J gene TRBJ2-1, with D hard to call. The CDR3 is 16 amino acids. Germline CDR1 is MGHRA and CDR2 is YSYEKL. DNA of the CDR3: TGCGCCAGCAGTCAAGAGTCATCGACACGATATAATGAGCAGTTCTTC. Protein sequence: CASSQESSTRYNEQFF.

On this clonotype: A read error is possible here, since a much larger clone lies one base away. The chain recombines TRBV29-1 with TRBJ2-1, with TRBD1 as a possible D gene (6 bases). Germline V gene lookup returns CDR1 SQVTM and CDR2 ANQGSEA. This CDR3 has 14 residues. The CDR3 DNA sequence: TGCAGCGGATTGCCGGGAAAGGGGGTGGATGAGCGGTTCTTC. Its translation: CSGLPGKGVDERFF.

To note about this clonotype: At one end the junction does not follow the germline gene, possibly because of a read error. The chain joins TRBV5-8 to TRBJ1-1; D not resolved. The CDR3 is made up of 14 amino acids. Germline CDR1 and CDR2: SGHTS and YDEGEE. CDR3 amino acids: CTRGGGGRHTEAFF. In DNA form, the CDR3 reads TGTACCAGAGGAGGAGGAGGTCGCCACACTGAAGCTTTCTTT. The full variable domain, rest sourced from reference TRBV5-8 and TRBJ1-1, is EAGVTQSPTHLIKTRGQQATLRCSPISGHTSVYWYQQALGLGLQFLLWYDEGEERNRGNFPPRFSGRQFPNYSSELNVNALELEDSALYLCTRGGGGRHTEAFFGQGTRLTVV.

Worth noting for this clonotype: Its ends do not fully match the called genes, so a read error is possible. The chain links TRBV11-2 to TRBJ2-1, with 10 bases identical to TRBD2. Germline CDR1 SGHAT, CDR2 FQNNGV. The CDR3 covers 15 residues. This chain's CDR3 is CASTLVQRGGNVEFF. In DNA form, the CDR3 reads TGTGCCAGCACCTTAGTCCAGCGGGGGGGAAATGTGGAGTTCTTC.

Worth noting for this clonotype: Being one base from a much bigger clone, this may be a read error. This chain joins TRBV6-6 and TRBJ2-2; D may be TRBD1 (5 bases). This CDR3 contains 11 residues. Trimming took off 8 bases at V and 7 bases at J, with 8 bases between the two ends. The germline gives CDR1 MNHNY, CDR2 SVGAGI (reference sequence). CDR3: CASWGGGELFF. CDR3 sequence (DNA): TGTGCCAGCTGGGGCGGCGGGGAGCTGTTTTTT.

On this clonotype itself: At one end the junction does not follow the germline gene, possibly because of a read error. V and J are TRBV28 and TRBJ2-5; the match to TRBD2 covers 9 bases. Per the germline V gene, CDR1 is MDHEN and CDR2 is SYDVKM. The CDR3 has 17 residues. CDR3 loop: CAISLPKNSGGQETQYF. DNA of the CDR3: TGTGCCATCAGTCTACCCAAAAATAGCGGGGGTCAAGAGACCCAGTACTTC.

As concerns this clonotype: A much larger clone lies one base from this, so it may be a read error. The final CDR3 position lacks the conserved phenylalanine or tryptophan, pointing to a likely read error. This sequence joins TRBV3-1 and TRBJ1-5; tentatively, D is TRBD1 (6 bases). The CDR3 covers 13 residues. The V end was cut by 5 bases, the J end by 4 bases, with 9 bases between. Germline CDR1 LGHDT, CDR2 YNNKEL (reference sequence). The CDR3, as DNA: TGTGCCAGCAGCGAACAGGGTAATCAGCCCCAGCATTTG. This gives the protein CASSEQGNQPQHL.

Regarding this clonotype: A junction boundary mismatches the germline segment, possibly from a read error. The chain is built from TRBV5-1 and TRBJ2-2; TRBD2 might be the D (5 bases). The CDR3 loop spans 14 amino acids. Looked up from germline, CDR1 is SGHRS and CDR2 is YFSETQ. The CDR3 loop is CASNQPPNTGEPFF. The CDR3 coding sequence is TGCGCCAGCAACCAACCACCGAACACCGGGGAGCCGTTTTTT.

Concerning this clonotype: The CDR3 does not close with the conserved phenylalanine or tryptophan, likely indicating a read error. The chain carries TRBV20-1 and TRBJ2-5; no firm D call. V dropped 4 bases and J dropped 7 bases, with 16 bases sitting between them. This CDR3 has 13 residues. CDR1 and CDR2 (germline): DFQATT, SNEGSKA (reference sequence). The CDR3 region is CSAIDFRPATQYS. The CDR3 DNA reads TGCAGTGCTATAGATTTCAGGCCGGCGACCCAGTACTCC.

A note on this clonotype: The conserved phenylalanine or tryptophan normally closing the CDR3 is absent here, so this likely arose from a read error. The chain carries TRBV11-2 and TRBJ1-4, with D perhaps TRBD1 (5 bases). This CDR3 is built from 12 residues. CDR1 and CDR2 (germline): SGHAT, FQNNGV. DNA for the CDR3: TGCGCCAGCAGCCTCTGGGGGGGAAAACTGTTTCTT. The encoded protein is CASSLWGGKLFL.

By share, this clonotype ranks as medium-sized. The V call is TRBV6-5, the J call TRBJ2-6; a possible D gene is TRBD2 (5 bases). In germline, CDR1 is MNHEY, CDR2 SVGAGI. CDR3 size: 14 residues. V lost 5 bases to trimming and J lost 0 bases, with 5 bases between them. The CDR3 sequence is CASSRDSGANVLTF. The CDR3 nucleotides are TGTGCCAGCAGTCGGGACTCTGGGGCCAACGTCCTGACTTTC.

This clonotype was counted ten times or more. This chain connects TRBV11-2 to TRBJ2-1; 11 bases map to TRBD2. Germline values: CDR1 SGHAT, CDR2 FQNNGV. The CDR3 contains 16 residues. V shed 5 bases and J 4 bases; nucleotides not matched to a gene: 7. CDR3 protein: CASSTSLAGGYNEQFF. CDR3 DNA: TGTGCCAGCAGCACCTCTCTAGCGGGAGGATACAATGAGCAGTTCTTC.

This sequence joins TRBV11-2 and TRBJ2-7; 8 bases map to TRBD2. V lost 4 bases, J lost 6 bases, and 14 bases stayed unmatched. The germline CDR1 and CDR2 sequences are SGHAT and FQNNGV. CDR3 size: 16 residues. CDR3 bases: TGTGCCAGCAGCTACGGCGGGAGGACCTCGGGAAGCGAGCAGTACTTC. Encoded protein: CASSYGGRTSGSEQYF.

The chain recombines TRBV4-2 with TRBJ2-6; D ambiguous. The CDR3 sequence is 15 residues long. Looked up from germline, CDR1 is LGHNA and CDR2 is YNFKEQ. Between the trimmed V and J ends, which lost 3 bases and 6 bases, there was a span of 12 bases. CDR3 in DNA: TGTGCCAGCAGCCATGAGGATTCAGTGGCCAACGTCCTGACTTTC. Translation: CASSHEDSVANVLTF.

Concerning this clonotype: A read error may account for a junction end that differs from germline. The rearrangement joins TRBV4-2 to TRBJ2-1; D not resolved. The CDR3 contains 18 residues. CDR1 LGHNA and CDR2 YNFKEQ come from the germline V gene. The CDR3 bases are TGTGCCAGAAGCCAAGTAGTGAGCGTCCGAGGCTCCTACAATGAGCAGCTCTTC. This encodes CARSQVVSVRGSYNEQLF.

The CDR3 DNA is TGTGCCAGCATTCAAGGGGGGAGTGGAGGCTACACCTTC. Translation gives CASIQGGSGGYTF. V usage is TRBV11-2 and J usage is TRBJ1-2; maybe TRBD1 (6 bases). The CDR3 extends over 13 amino acids. V lost 7 bases to trimming and J lost 8 bases, with 17 bases between them. Germline lookup yields CDR1 SGHAT and CDR2 FQNNGV.

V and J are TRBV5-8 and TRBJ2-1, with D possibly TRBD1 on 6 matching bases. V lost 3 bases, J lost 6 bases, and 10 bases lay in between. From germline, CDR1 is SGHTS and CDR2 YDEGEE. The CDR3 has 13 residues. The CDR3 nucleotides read TGTGCCAGCAGCTCGGACAGCGGCAATGAGCAGTTCTTC. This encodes CASSSDSGNEQFF.

The CDR3 DNA sequence: TGCGCCAGCAGCCAAGCTGTGAGGGGGGATCACATTAACTACGAGCAGTACTTC. Protein sequence: CASSQAVRGDHINYEQYF. The V call is TRBV4-3, the J call TRBJ2-7; tentatively, D is TRBD1 or TRBD2 (6 bases each). The CDR3 is 18 amino acids. The V end lost 1 base, the J end lost 3 bases, and 22 bases lay between the germline ends. Germline V CDR1 and CDR2: LGHNA, YSLEER.

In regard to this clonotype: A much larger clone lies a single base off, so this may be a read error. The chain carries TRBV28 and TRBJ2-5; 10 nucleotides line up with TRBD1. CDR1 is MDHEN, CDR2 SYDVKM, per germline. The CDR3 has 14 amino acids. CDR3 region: CANSNRDRGETQYF. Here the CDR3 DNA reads TGTGCCAACAGTAACCGGGACAGGGGAGAGACCCAGTACTTC.